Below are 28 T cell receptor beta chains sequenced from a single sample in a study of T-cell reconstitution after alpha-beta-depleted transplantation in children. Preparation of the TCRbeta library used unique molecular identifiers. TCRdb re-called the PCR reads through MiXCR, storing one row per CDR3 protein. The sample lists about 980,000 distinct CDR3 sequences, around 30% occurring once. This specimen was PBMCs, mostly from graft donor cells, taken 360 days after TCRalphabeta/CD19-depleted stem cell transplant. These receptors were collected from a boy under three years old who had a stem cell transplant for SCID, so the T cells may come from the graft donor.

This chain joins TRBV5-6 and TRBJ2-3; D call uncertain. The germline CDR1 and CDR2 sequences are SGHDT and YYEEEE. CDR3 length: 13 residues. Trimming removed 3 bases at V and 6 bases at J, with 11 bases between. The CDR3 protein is CASSSHPMDTQYF. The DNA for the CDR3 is TGTGCCAGCAGCTCCCACCCTATGGATACGCAGTATTTT.

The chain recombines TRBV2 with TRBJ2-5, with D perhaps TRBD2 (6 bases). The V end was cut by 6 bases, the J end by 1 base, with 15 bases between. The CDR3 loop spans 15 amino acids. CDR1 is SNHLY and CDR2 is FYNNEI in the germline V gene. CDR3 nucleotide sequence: TGTGCCAGCAGCATCCCGGGACTTCTCCAAGAGACCCAGTACTTC. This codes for CASSIPGLLQETQYF.

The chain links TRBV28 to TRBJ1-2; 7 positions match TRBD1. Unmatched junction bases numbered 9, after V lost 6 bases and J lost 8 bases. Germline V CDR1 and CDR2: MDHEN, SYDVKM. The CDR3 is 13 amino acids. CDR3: CASRGDSEKGYTF. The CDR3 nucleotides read TGTGCCAGCAGGGGGGACAGTGAGAAGGGCTACACCTTC.

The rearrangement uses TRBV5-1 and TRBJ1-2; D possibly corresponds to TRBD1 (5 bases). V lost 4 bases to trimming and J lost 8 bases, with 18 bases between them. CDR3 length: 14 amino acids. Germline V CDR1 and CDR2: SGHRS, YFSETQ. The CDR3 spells CASSPGQPQGGYTF. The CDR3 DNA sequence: TGCGCCAGCAGCCCCGGGCAGCCCCAGGGAGGCTACACCTTC.

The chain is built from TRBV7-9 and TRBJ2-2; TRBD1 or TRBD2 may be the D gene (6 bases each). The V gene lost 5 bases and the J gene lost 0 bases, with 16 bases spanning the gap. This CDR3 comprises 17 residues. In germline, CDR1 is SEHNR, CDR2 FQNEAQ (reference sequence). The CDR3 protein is CASSPKGGRANTGELFF. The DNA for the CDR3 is TGTGCCAGCAGCCCGAAGGGGGGCAGGGCGAACACCGGGGAGCTGTTTTTT.

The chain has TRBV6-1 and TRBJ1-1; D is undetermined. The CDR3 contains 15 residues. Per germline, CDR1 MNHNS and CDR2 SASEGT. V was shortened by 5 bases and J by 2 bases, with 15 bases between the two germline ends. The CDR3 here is CASSTSLRANTEAFF. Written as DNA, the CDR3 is TGTGCCAGCAGTACCTCCTTGAGGGCCAACACTGAAGCTTTCTTT.

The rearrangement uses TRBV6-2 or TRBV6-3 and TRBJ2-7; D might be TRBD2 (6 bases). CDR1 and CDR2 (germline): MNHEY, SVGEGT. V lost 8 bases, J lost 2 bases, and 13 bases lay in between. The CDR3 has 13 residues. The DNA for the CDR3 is TGTGCCAGCCACCGGACGGGAGCCTACGAGCAGTACTTC. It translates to CASHRTGAYEQYF.

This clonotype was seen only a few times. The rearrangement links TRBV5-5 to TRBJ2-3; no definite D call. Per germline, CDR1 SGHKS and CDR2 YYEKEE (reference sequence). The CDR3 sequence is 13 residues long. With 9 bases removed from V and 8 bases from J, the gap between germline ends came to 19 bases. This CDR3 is CATTPITDGTQYF. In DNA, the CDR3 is TGTGCCACTACCCCCATCACGGACGGTACGCAGTATTTT.

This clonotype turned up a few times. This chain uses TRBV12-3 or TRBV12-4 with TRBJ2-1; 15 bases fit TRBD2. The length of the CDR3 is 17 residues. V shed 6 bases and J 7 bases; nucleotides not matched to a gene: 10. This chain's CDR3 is CASSPLAGTSGGNEQFF. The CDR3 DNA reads TGTGCCAGCAGCCCCCTCGCCGGGACTAGCGGGGGGAATGAGCAGTTCTTC.

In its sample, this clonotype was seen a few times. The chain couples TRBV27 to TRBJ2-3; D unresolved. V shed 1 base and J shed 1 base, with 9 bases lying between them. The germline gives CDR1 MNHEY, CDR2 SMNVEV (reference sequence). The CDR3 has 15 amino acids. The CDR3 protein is CASSLYEDGTDTQYF. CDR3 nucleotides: TGTGCCAGCAGTTTATATGAGGACGGCACAGATACGCAGTATTTT.

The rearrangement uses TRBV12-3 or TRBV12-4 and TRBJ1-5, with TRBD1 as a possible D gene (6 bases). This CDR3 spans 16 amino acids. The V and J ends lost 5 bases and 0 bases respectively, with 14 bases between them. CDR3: CASSPGPGVSNQPQHF. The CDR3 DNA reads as TGTGCCAGCAGTCCTGGGCCAGGGGTTAGCAATCAGCCCCAGCATTTT.

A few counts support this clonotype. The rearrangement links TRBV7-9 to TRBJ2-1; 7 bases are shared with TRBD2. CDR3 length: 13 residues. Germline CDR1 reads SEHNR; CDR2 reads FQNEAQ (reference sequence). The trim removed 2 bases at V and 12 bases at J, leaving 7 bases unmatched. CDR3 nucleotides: TGTGCCAGCAGCTTAATAAGCGGGGTATTGCAGTTCTTC. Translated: CASSLISGVLQFF.

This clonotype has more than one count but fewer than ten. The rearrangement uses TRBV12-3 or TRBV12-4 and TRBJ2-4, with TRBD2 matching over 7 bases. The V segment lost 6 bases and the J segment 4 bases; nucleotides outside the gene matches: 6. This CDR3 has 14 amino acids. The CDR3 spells CASSLSGVKNIQYF. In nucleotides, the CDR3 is TGTGCCAGCAGCTTAAGCGGGGTAAAAAACATTCAGTACTTC.

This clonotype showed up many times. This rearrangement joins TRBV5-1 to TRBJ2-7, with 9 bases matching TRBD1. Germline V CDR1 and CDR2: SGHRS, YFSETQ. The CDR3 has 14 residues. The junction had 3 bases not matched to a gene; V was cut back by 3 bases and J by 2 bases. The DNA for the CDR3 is TGCGCCAGCAGCTGGGACAGGGTCCCCTACGAGCAGTACTTC. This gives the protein CASSWDRVPYEQYF.

The CDR3 loop reads CASSPRIGSGTGELFF. CDR3 coding DNA: TGTGCCAGCAGCCCCCGAATCGGATCGGGCACCGGGGAGCTGTTTTTT. This chain joins TRBV9 and TRBJ2-2; D unclear. V lost 4 bases to trimming and J lost 4 bases, with 17 bases between them. CDR1 is SGDLS, CDR2 YYNGEE, per germline. The CDR3 totals 16 residues.

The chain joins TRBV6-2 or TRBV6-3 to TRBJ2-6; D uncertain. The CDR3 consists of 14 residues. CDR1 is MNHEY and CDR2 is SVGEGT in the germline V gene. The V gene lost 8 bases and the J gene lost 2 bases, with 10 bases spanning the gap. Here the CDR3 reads CASAAWTGANVLTF. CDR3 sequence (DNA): TGTGCCAGCGCCGCTTGGACTGGGGCCAACGTCCTGACTTTC.

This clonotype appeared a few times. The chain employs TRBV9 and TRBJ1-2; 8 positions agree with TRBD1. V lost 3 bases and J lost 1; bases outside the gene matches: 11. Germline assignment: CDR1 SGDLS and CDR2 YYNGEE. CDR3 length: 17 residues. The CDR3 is CASSAGTGDLINYGYTF. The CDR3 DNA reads TGTGCCAGCAGCGCGGGGACAGGCGACCTAATTAACTATGGCTACACCTTC.

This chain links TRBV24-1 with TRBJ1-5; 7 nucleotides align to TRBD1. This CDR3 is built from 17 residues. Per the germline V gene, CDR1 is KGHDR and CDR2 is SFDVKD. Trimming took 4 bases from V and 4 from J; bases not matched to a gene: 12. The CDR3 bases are TGTGCCACCAGTGACTCCGCCTCGAGGGGGCTGAATCAGCCCCAGCATTTT. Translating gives CATSDSASRGLNQPQHF.

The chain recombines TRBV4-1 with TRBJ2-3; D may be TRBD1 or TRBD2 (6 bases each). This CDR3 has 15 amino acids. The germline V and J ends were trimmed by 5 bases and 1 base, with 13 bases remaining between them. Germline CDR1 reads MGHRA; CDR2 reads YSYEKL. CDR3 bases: TGCGCCAGCAGCGGGGGGCTTCGGGGCACAGATACGCAGTATTTT. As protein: CASSGGLRGTDTQYF.

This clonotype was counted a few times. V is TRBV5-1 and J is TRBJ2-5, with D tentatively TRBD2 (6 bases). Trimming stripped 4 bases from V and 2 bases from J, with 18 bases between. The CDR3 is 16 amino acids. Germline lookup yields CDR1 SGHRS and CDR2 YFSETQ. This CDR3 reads CASSIEPGLQQETQYF. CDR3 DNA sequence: TGCGCCAGCAGCATAGAACCGGGACTCCAACAAGAGACCCAGTACTTC.

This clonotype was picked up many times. CDR3 protein: CASSAEWSNEKLFF. Here the CDR3 DNA reads TGCGCCAGCAGCGCCGAGTGGAGTAATGAAAAACTGTTTTTT. The V and J genes are TRBV5-1 and TRBJ1-4; D ambiguous. The germline gives CDR1 SGHRS, CDR2 YFSETQ. CDR3 length equals 14 residues. V was shortened by 4 bases and J by 4 bases, with 11 bases between the two germline ends.

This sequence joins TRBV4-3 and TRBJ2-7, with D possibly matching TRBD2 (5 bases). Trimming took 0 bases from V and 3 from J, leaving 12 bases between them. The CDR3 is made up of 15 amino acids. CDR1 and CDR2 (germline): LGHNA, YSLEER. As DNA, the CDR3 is TGCGCCAGCAGCCAAGATAATCAGCGGTTCTACGAGCAGTACTTC. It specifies CASSQDNQRFYEQYF.

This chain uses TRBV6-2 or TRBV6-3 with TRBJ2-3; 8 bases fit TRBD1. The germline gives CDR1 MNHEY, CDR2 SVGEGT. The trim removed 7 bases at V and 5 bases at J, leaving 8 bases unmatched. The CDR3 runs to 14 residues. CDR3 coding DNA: TGTGCCAGCACCCAGGGGGCGCGTGGAGATACGCAGTATTTT. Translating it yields CASTQGARGDTQYF.

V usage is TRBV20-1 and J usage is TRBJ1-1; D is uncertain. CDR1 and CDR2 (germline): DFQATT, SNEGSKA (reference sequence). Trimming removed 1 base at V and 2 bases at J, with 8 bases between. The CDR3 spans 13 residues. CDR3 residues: CSARALPNTEAFF. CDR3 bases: TGCAGTGCTAGAGCCCTGCCTAACACTGAAGCTTTCTTT.

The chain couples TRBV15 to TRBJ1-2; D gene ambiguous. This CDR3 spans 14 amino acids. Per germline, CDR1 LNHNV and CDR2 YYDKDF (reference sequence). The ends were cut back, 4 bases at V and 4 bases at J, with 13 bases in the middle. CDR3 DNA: TGTGCCACCAGCACAAACGTTGGCGTCTATGGCTACACCTTC. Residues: CATSTNVGVYGYTF.

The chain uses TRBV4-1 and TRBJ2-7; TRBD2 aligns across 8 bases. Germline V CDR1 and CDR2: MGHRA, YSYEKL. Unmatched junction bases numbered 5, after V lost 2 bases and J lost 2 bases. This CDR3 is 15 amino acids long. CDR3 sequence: CASSQYTGRAYEQYF. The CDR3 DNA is TGCGCCAGCAGCCAATATACCGGGAGGGCCTACGAGCAGTACTTC.

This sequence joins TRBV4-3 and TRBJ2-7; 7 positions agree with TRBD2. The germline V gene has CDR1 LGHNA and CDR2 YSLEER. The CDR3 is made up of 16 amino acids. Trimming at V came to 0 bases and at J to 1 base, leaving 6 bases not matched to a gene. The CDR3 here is CASSQDRAGLSYEQYF. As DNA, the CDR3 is TGCGCCAGCAGCCAAGATCGAGCGGGACTTTCCTACGAGCAGTACTTC.

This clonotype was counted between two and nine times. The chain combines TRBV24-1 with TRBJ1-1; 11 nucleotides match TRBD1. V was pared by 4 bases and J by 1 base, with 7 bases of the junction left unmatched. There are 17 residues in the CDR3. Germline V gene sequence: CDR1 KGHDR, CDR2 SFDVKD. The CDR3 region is CATSDTRTGGSNTEAFF. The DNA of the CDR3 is TGTGCCACCAGTGACACCCGGACAGGGGGCTCGAACACTGAAGCTTTCTTT.